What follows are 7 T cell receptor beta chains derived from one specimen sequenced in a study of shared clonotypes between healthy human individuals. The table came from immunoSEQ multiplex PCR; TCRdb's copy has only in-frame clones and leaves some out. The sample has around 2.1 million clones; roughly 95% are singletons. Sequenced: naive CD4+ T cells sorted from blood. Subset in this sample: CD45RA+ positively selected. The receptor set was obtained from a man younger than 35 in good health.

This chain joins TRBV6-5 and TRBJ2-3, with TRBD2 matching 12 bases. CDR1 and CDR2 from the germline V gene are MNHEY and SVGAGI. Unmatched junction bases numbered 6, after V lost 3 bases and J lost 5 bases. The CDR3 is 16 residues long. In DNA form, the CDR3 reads TGTGCCAGCAGTTATCCGACTAGCGGGGGTGGAGATACGCAGTATTTT. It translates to CASSYPTSGGGDTQYF.

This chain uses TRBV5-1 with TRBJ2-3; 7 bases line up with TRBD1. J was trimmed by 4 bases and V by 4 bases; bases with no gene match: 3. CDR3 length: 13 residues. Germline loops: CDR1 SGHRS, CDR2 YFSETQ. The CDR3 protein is CASSQTGPDTQYF. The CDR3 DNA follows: TGCGCCAGCAGCCAGACAGGGCCAGATACGCAGTATTTT.

The CDR3 here is CAISGGRRPYGYTF. The CDR3 bases are TGTGCCATCAGTGGTGGACGGAGACCTTATGGCTACACCTTC. This chain uses TRBV10-3 with TRBJ1-2, with D hard to call. The CDR3 has 14 amino acids. Per germline, CDR1 ENHRY and CDR2 SYGVKD. The ends were cut back, 4 bases at V and 5 bases at J, with 14 bases in the middle.

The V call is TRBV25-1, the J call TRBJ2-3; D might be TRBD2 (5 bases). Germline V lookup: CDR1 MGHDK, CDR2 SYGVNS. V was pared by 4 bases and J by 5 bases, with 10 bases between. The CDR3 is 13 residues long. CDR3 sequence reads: CASSAAAGDTQYF. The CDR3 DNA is TGTGCCAGCAGTGCCGCTGCGGGAGATACGCAGTATTTT.

CDR3 amino acids: CATRRGEKAGELFF. CDR3 nucleotide sequence: TGTGCCACCCGTCGGGGGGAGAAAGCCGGGGAGCTGTTTTTT. V is TRBV6-1 and J is TRBJ2-2, with 7 bases matching TRBD2. Trimming removed 10 bases from V and 6 bases from J; junction bases left unmatched: 11. Per germline, CDR1 MNHNS and CDR2 SASEGT. The CDR3 is 14 amino acids.

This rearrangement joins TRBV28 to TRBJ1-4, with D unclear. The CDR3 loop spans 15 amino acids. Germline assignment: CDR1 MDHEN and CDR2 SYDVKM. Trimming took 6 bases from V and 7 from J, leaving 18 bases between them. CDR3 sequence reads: CASRNLQFAGEKLFF. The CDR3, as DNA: TGTGCCAGCAGGAACTTACAATTTGCGGGTGAAAAACTGTTTTTT.

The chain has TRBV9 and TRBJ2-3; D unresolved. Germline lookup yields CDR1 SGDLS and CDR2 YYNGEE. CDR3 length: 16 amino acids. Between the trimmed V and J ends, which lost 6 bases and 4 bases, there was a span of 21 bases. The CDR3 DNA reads TGTGCCAGCACCTCATCTAAGGGAAATCAGGCAGATACGCAGTATTTT. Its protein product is CASTSSKGNQADTQYF.